The next 7 T cell receptor beta chains were all read from a single sample in a study of blood T cell repertoires in COVID-19. Repertoires were generated with immunoSEQ multiplex PCR, while TCRdb's copy carries only in-frame clones and drops some. The sample consists of some 270,000 clones, around 85% of them appearing once. Sequencing input: peripheral blood. These TCRs come from a woman between 65 and 79 years old with acute or convalescent COVID-19.

V gene TRBV18 combines with J gene TRBJ1-2, with a weak D call TRBD1 (6 bases). This CDR3 spans 13 amino acids. V dropped 2 bases and J dropped 6 bases, with 10 bases sitting between them. The germline V gene has CDR1 KGHSH and CDR2 LQKENI. CDR3 nucleotides: TGTGCCAGCTCACCAGGGGGGGCGGATGGCTACACCTTC. Amino acid sequence: CASSPGGADGYTF.

As regards this clone: At the DNA level, this CDR3 is encoded by other sequences in the same sample as well. The rearrangement joins TRBV19 to TRBJ2-5, with TRBD2 as a possible D gene (6 bases). This CDR3 is 13 amino acids long. Germline CDR1 is LNHDA and CDR2 is SQIVND (reference sequence). V was cut by 2 bases and J by 4 bases, with 8 bases left in between. CDR3 sequence reads: CASSISGRETQYF. CDR3 sequence (DNA): TGTGCCAGTAGTATATCCGGGAGAGAGACCCAGTACTTC.

This sequence joins TRBV9 and TRBJ2-6; D is ambiguous. Per the germline V gene, CDR1 is SGDLS and CDR2 is YYNGEE. The length of the CDR3 is 14 residues. V lost 0 bases to trimming and J lost 2 bases, with 3 bases between them. The CDR3 DNA reads as TGTGCCAGCAGCGTAGCTCCTGGGGCCAACGTCCTGACTTTC. Translated: CASSVAPGANVLTF.

There are a few counts of this clone. The chain uses TRBV4-1 and TRBJ2-7, with 7 bases fitting TRBD2. This CDR3 contains 16 residues. Germline loops: CDR1 MGHRA, CDR2 YSYEKL. Unmatched junction bases numbered 9, after V lost 0 bases and J lost 4 bases. Here the CDR3 DNA reads TGCGCCAGCAGCCAAGACGGAAGCGGGGTGAAATACGAGCAGTACTTC. Translation gives CASSQDGSGVKYEQYF.

The chain employs TRBV5-4 and TRBJ2-6; TRBD1 matches at 8 bases. V dropped 4 bases and J dropped 0; count of bases not matched to a gene: 9. Germline-derived CDR1 and CDR2 are SGHNT and YYREEE (reference sequence). The CDR3 has 18 residues. DNA for the CDR3: TGTGCCAGCAGCCGCGGACAGGGCCTGAGCTCTGGGGCCAACGTCCTGACTTTC. Translation gives CASSRGQGLSSGANVLTF.

This sequence joins TRBV3-1 (or the pseudogene TRBV3-2) and TRBJ2-7, with 7 nucleotides matching TRBD1. Germline-derived CDR1 and CDR2 are LGHDT and YNNKEL (reference sequence). The V gene end was trimmed by 5 bases and the J gene end by 3 bases; junction bases not matched to a gene: 4. CDR3 length: 13 amino acids. The CDR3 bases are TGTGCCAGCAGCGACAGGGCCCGCTACGAGCAGTACTTC. It codes for CASSDRARYEQYF.

This rearrangement joins TRBV29-1 to TRBJ2-2, with D possibly TRBD2 on 6 matching bases. CDR3 length: 14 amino acids. Trimming cost V 4 bases and J 5 bases, with 14 bases left between them. CDR1 and CDR2 from the germline V gene are SQVTM and ANQGSEA. The CDR3 sequence is CSVVRLGGTGELFF. Written as DNA, the CDR3 is TGCAGCGTTGTAAGGCTAGGAGGGACCGGGGAGCTGTTTTTT.